A selection of T cell receptor beta chains follows, all from one sample in a study of CD8 T cells in Susac syndrome. TCRdb processed the immunoSEQ multiplex PCR reads anew with MiXCR; each CDR3 protein has one entry. The table shows more than 250,000 distinct CDR3 sequences, with about 91% occurring only once. The specimen sequenced was CD4+ T cells from PBMCs. The source of these receptors is a human donor with multiple sclerosis. CDR3s include the opening cysteine and the closing phenylalanine or tryptophan. Each record gives: clone size, J gene, V gene, D gene, CDR3 protein, CDR3 DNA. The D gene is left open where the match is weak. Some rows mark clone size as missing; the rest say once, few, many or name a class of expanded clone.

size: NA
J: TRBJ2-7
V: TRBV18
D: NA
CDR3: CASSPAGTDTYEQYF
DNA: TGTGCCAGCTCACCCGCTGGGACGGACACCTACGAGCAGTACTTC

size: NA
J: TRBJ2-7
V: TRBV15
D: TRBD2
CDR3: CATSRDVGLAGGMDPKEQYF
DNA: TGTGCCACCAGCAGAGATGTGGGGCTAGCGGGAGGAATGGATCCTAAGGAGCAGTACTTC

size: NA
J: TRBJ2-7
V: TRBV3-1
D: TRBD1
CDR3: CASSQDRTGSNEQYF
DNA: TGTGCCAGCAGCCAAGATAGGACAGGAAGCAACGAGCAGTACTTC

size: NA
J: TRBJ1-2
V: TRBV25-1
D: NA
CDR3: CASSDHSLYGYTF
DNA: TGTGCCAGCAGCGACCACAGTCTCTATGGCTACACCTTC

size: few
J: TRBJ1-1
V: TRBV5-4
D: NA
CDR3: CASSFIDRNTEAFF
DNA: TGTGCCAGCAGCTTCATCGACAGGAACACTGAAGCTTTCTTT

size: NA
J: TRBJ2-7
V: TRBV12-5
D: NA
CDR3: CASGLGTVSYEQYF
DNA: TGTGCTAGTGGTCTCGGGACGGTTTCCTACGAGCAGTACTTC

size: NA
J: TRBJ1-1
V: TRBV12-3/TRBV12-4
D: NA
CDR3: CASSFLNKNTEAFF
DNA: TGTGCCAGCAGTTTCCTGAACAAGAACACTGAAGCTTTCTTT

size: NA
J: TRBJ2-1
V: TRBV4-2
D: NA
CDR3: CASSQEGGQNYNEQFF
DNA: TGTGCCAGCAGCCAAGAGGGCGGACAGAACTACAATGAGCAGTTCTTC

size: NA
J: TRBJ1-3
V: TRBV4-3
D: NA
CDR3: CASSQEQVPGNTIYF
DNA: TGCGCCAGCAGCCAAGAACAGGTTCCTGGAAACACCATATATTTT

size: NA
J: TRBJ2-3
V: TRBV10-3
D: TRBD2
CDR3: CAISPDGGRTSGRHTQYF
DNA: TGTGCCATCAGTCCTGATGGGGGTCGGACTAGCGGGAGGCATACGCAGTATTTT

size: NA
J: TRBJ1-2
V: TRBV2
D: NA
CDR3: CASSTQQSYGYTF
DNA: TGTGCCAGCAGTACACAGCAAAGCTATGGCTACACCTTC

size: NA
J: TRBJ2-6
V: TRBV2
D: NA
CDR3: CASRLNYRRSGANVLTF
DNA: TGTGCCAGCAGGCTGAATTACAGGCGCTCTGGGGCCAACGTCCTGACTTTC

size: NA
J: TRBJ1-1
V: TRBV12-3/TRBV12-4
D: NA
CDR3: CASSLSGATEAFF
DNA: TGTGCCAGCAGTTTGTCAGGGGCCACTGAAGCTTTCTTT

size: NA
J: TRBJ2-1
V: TRBV2
D: NA
CDR3: CASRLRMASVGHEQFF
DNA: TGTGCCAGCAGGCTACGTATGGCTAGCGTGGGCCATGAGCAGTTCTTC

size: once
J: TRBJ2-3
V: TRBV30
D: TRBD2
CDR3: CAWSVGLAVPQDTQYF
DNA: TGTGCCTGGAGTGTTGGACTAGCGGTCCCCCAAGATACGCAGTATTTT

size: NA
J: TRBJ2-5
V: TRBV20-1
D: TRBD2
CDR3: CSASGLAGGPPPETQYF
DNA: TGCAGTGCTAGCGGACTAGCGGGAGGGCCTCCTCCGGAGACCCAGTACTTC

size: NA
J: TRBJ1-1
V: TRBV7-9
D: NA
CDR3: CASSLPVATSTEAFF
DNA: TGTGCCAGCAGCTTACCCGTCGCGACGAGCACTGAAGCTTTCTTT

size: NA
J: TRBJ1-2
V: TRBV2
D: NA
CDR3: CASSAGPYGYTF
DNA: TGTGCCAGCAGTGCCGGGCCCTATGGCTACACCTTC

size: NA
J: TRBJ2-5
V: TRBV5-6
D: NA
CDR3: CASSLDWGETQYF
DNA: TGTGCCAGCAGCTTGGACTGGGGAGAGACCCAGTACTTC

size: few
J: TRBJ1-1
V: TRBV7-3
D: NA
CDR3: CASSLGGLNTEAFF
DNA: TGTGCCAGCAGCTTAGGGGGCCTGAACACTGAAGCTTTCTTT

size: NA
J: TRBJ1-3
V: TRBV7-2
D: TRBD1
CDR3: CASSKGQHRNTIYF
DNA: TGTGCCAGCAGCAAGGGACAGCACCGAAACACCATATATTTT

size: NA
J: TRBJ1-2
V: TRBV18
D: NA
CDR3: CASSPSRGDGYTF
DNA: TGTGCCAGCTCACCATCGCGGGGCGATGGCTACACCTTC

size: NA
J: TRBJ2-7
V: TRBV2
D: TRBD2
CDR3: CASSTGTSLHEQYF
DNA: TGTGCCAGCAGTACCGGGACTAGCCTCCACGAGCAGTACTTC

size: few
J: TRBJ2-7
V: TRBV20-1
D: TRBD1
CDR3: CSARPDRGQSEQYF
DNA: TGCAGTGCTAGACCCGACAGGGGGCAGTCCGAGCAGTACTTC

size: NA
J: TRBJ2-1
V: TRBV9
D: NA
CDR3: CASSVVGGTDEQFF
DNA: TGTGCCAGCAGCGTAGTGGGAGGCACCGATGAGCAGTTCTTC

size: once
J: TRBJ2-5
V: TRBV12-3/TRBV12-4
D: TRBD1
CDR3: CASNEGQGLGETQYF
DNA: TGTGCCAGCAACGAAGGACAGGGGCTTGGAGAGACCCAGTACTTC

size: NA
J: TRBJ2-7
V: TRBV20-1
D: NA
CDR3: CSALDGHEQYF
DNA: TGCAGTGCCCTGGACGGCCACGAGCAGTACTTC

size: NA
J: TRBJ2-7
V: TRBV20-1
D: NA
CDR3: CSAEPPTGGSYEQYF
DNA: TGCAGTGCGGAGCCCCCCACTGGCGGCTCCTACGAGCAGTACTTC

size: NA
J: TRBJ1-5
V: TRBV2
D: TRBD1
CDR3: CASSGQGGNQPQHF
DNA: TGTGCCAGTAGTGGACAGGGTGGCAATCAGCCCCAGCATTTT

size: NA
J: TRBJ1-1
V: TRBV29-1
D: NA
CDR3: CSVVKPMNTEAFF
DNA: TGCAGCGTTGTGAAGCCTATGAACACTGAAGCTTTCTTT

size: NA
J: TRBJ2-1
V: TRBV4-3
D: TRBD2
CDR3: CASSQDGTSGDEQFF
DNA: TGCGCCAGCAGCCAAGACGGGACTAGTGGTGATGAGCAGTTCTTC

size: NA
J: TRBJ1-5
V: TRBV6-1
D: TRBD1
CDR3: CASGGETGGDIGQPQHF
DNA: TGTGCCAGCGGGGGTGAAACAGGGGGAGACATTGGGCAGCCCCAGCATTTT

size: NA
J: TRBJ2-5
V: TRBV19
D: NA
CDR3: CASSIFGRQLQETQYF
DNA: TGTGCCAGTAGTATTTTTGGGAGACAGCTACAAGAGACCCAGTACTTC

size: NA
J: TRBJ2-2
V: TRBV5-1
D: TRBD1
CDR3: CASSLLSATGGFGELFF
DNA: TGCGCCAGCAGCTTGCTATCCGCGACAGGGGGCTTCGGGGAGCTGTTTTTT

size: once
J: TRBJ2-1
V: TRBV9
D: NA
CDR3: CASARGPGPMEQFF
DNA: TGTGCCAGCGCGCGGGGCCCGGGACCCATGGAGCAGTTCTTC

size: NA
J: TRBJ1-5
V: TRBV4-1
D: NA
CDR3: CASSQVWRPNQPQHF
DNA: TGCGCCAGCAGCCAAGTTTGGCGGCCTAATCAGCCCCAGCATTTT

size: NA
J: TRBJ1-1
V: TRBV9
D: TRBD1
CDR3: CASSVRQGTEAFF
DNA: TGTGCCAGCAGCGTAAGACAGGGCACTGAAGCTTTCTTT

size: NA
J: TRBJ2-3
V: TRBV18
D: TRBD2
CDR3: CASSPPWGGGTDTQYF
DNA: TGTGCCAGCTCACCACCGTGGGGAGGGGGCACAGATACGCAGTATTTT

size: NA
J: TRBJ2-1
V: TRBV13
D: NA
CDR3: CASSRERREQFF
DNA: TGTGCCAGCAGCCGCGAAAGGCGCGAGCAGTTCTTC

size: once
J: TRBJ1-4
V: TRBV25-1
D: NA
CDR3: CASSDLSLGAEEKLFF
DNA: TGTGCCAGCAGTGATCTGAGCTTAGGTGCGGAAGAAAAACTGTTTTTT

size: NA
J: TRBJ2-1
V: TRBV3-1
D: TRBD2
CDR3: CASSQASGRHNEQFF
DNA: TGTGCCAGCAGCCAAGCTAGCGGGAGACACAATGAGCAGTTCTTC

size: NA
J: TRBJ1-2
V: TRBV7-8
D: TRBD1
CDR3: CASSLPLGGQGASGYTF
DNA: TGTGCCAGCAGCTTACCTCTGGGAGGACAGGGGGCTTCGGGCTACACCTTC

size: NA
J: TRBJ1-1
V: TRBV30
D: NA
CDR3: CAWSHLVGEAFF
DNA: TGTGCCTGGAGTCATTTGGTGGGGGAAGCTTTCTTT

size: NA
J: TRBJ2-2
V: TRBV10-2
D: TRBD2
CDR3: CASWEGLAGSVGELFF
DNA: TGCGCCAGCTGGGAGGGGCTAGCGGGATCGGTCGGGGAGCTGTTTTTT

size: NA
J: TRBJ2-7
V: TRBV18
D: TRBD2
CDR3: CASSPASGSSYEQYF
DNA: TGTGCCAGCTCACCTGCTAGCGGCAGCTCCTACGAGCAGTACTTC

size: NA
J: TRBJ2-5
V: TRBV25-1
D: TRBD2
CDR3: CASNSGTSGTKRGRETQYF
DNA: TGTGCCAGCAACTCCGGGACTAGCGGGACTAAACGTGGTAGGGAGACCCAGTACTTC

size: NA
J: TRBJ2-7
V: TRBV2
D: NA
CDR3: CASSEGPRYEQYF
DNA: TGTGCCAGCAGTGAAGGCCCACGGTACGAGCAGTACTTC

size: NA
J: TRBJ1-3
V: TRBV7-9
D: NA
CDR3: CASSLWRTVSGNTIYF
DNA: TGTGCCAGCAGTCTATGGAGGACGGTCTCTGGAAACACCATATATTTT

size: NA
J: TRBJ2-2
V: TRBV5-1
D: NA
CDR3: CASSLELGVGTGELFF
DNA: TGCGCCAGCAGCTTGGAGCTAGGAGTAGGCACCGGGGAGCTGTTTTTT

size: NA
J: TRBJ1-2
V: TRBV7-9
D: TRBD1
CDR3: CASSNPGGSLYGYTF
DNA: TGTGCCAGCAGCAACCCAGGGGGAAGCCTCTATGGCTACACCTTC

size: NA
J: TRBJ1-5
V: TRBV6-2/TRBV6-3
D: NA
CDR3: CASSYKDPPGFRPQHF
DNA: TGTGCCAGCAGTTACAAGGACCCTCCTGGTTTTCGGCCCCAGCATTTT

size: NA
J: TRBJ2-7
V: TRBV29-1
D: TRBD1
CDR3: CSVRPGQASYEQYF
DNA: TGCAGCGTGAGACCGGGACAGGCATCCTACGAGCAGTACTTC